These 8 T cell receptor beta chains were sequenced from one sample in a study of T cell changes during pregnancy in multiple sclerosis. TCRdb's copy holds only in-frame clones and misses some; the assay was immunoSEQ multiplex PCR. The repertoire holds around 100,000 clones, with more than 85% as singletons. The sample was peripheral blood, taken in the third trimester of pregnancy. These TCRs come from a female donor with multiple sclerosis, enrolled in a pregnancy study.

The chain links TRBV5-1 to TRBJ2-7; no firm D call. Germline CDR1 reads SGHRS; CDR2 reads YFSETQ. The CDR3 sequence is 14 residues long. Trimming shortened V by 0 bases and J by 5 bases, and 12 bases separated the two germline ends. CDR3 coding DNA: TGCGCCAGCAGCTTGGGGGCCTTGGTGAACGAGCAGTACTTC. Amino acids: CASSLGALVNEQYF. The entire variable domain, with the rest obtained from reference TRBV5-1 and TRBJ2-7, is as follows: KAGVTQTPRYLIKTRGQQVTLSCSPISGHRSVSWYQQTPGQGLQFLFEYFSETQRNKGNFPGRFSGRQFSNSRSEMNVSTLELGDSALYLCASSLGALVNEQYFGPGTRLTVT.

The J gene is TRBJ1-2, the V gene TRBV30, with D hard to call. The CDR3 consists of 14 residues. Germline-derived CDR1 and CDR2 are GTSNPN and SVGIG (reference sequence). V was trimmed by 1 base and J by 0 bases, leaving 9 bases between them. The CDR3 coding sequence is TGTGCCTGGAGTGGTGCCCTAGCTAACTATGGCTACACCTTC. Translating it yields CAWSGALANYGYTF.

This chain links TRBV28 with TRBJ1-2; 10 positions match TRBD1. Germline lookup yields CDR1 MDHEN and CDR2 SYDVKM. This CDR3 spans 17 amino acids. The V and J ends lost 1 base and 6 bases, in that order; junction bases with no gene match: 11. The CDR3 loop is CASSLSGTGAAGDGYTF. CDR3 nucleotides: TGTGCCAGCAGTTTATCCGGGACAGGGGCGGCTGGGGATGGCTACACCTTC.

The chain combines TRBV7-9 with TRBJ1-2, with D possibly TRBD1 on 5 matching bases. Trimming shortened V by 6 bases and J by 0 bases, and 17 bases separated the two germline ends. Germline V gene data show CDR1 as SEHNR and CDR2 as FQNEAQ (reference sequence). This CDR3 is 16 amino acids long. The DNA for the CDR3 is TGTGCCAGCAGTAGAGGAGCGGGGCTAGCTAACTATGGCTACACCTTC. Translating gives CASSRGAGLANYGYTF.

Only a few counts were recorded for this clone. The chain combines TRBV30 with TRBJ2-2; 8 bases line up with TRBD2. From germline, CDR1 is GTSNPN and CDR2 SVGIG (reference sequence). The J segment lost 4 bases and the V segment lost 4 bases, leaving 5 bases of the junction unmatched. This CDR3 comprises 14 residues. The CDR3 nucleotides read TGTGCCTGGACCCGACTAGCGACCACCGGGGAGCTGTTTTTT. Its translation is CAWTRLATTGELFF.

The J gene is TRBJ1-5, the V gene TRBV5-4; D remains ambiguous. The CDR3 sequence is 14 residues long. Trimming took off 0 bases at V and 7 bases at J, with 11 bases between the two ends. From germline, CDR1 is SGHNT and CDR2 YYREEE (reference sequence). The CDR3 nucleotides read TGTGCCAGCAGCTTGGATCCCGGGTCCCAGCCCCAGCATTTT. Translating it yields CASSLDPGSQPQHF.

This clone has just a few counts. The J gene is TRBJ1-1, the V gene TRBV5-1; D gene unclear. CDR3 length: 14 residues. With 4 bases removed from V and 0 bases from J, the gap between germline ends came to 10 bases. Looked up from germline, CDR1 is SGHRS and CDR2 is YFSETQ. CDR3 amino acids: CASSPRALNTEAFF. The CDR3 DNA reads TGCGCCAGCAGCCCGAGAGCCTTGAACACTGAAGCTTTCTTT.

This sequence joins TRBV18 and TRBJ1-4; D is possibly TRBD1 (5 bases). Germline CDR1 KGHSH, CDR2 LQKENI. Trimming took 0 bases from V and 3 from J, leaving 17 bases between them. CDR3 size: 18 residues. The CDR3 spells CASSPPVGQEIANEKLFF. For the CDR3, the DNA is TGTGCCAGCTCACCACCGGTGGGGCAGGAGATTGCTAATGAAAAACTGTTTTTT.